These 27 T cell receptor beta chains came from one sample sequenced in a study of T-cell reconstitution after alpha-beta-depleted transplantation in children. The TCRbeta library was prepared with unique molecular identifiers. Using its own MiXCR run on the PCR reads, TCRdb lists one record per CDR3 protein. The data contain 17,000 or so distinct CDR3 sequences, around 12% of them singletons. The source material was PBMCs, mostly from graft donor cells, sampled 180 days after TCRalphabeta/CD19-depleted stem cell transplant. The receptors were gathered from a boy under two years old who had a stem cell transplant for Wiskott-Aldrich syndrome, so the T cells may come from the graft donor.

This clonotype was counted between two and nine times. V and J are TRBV30 and TRBJ1-6; D remains ambiguous. Germline V gene sequence: CDR1 GTSNPN, CDR2 SVGIG (reference sequence). The CDR3 length is 15 residues. The V end lost 0 bases, the J end lost 7 bases, and 13 bases lay between the germline ends. The CDR3 spells CAWSVRGSFNSPLHF. CDR3 nucleotides: TGTGCCTGGAGTGTACGAGGCAGCTTCAATTCACCCCTCCACTTT.

In this sample, this clonotype turned up many times. This sequence joins TRBV9 and TRBJ2-3; D is perhaps TRBD1 (5 bases). The V gene lost 0 bases and the J gene lost 1 base, with 6 bases spanning the gap. The germline gives CDR1 SGDLS, CDR2 YYNGEE. The CDR3 totals 14 residues. CDR3 residues: CASSVEGGTDTQYF. The CDR3 DNA reads TGTGCCAGCAGCGTAGAAGGGGGCACAGATACGCAGTATTTT.

This clonotype has a count of ten or more. The genes are TRBV7-9 and TRBJ2-3; D gene ambiguous. Deletions cut 1 base from V and 0 bases from J, with 11 bases between. CDR1 is SEHNR, CDR2 FQNEAQ, per germline (reference sequence). CDR3 size: 16 residues. The CDR3 spells CASSLVGFPSTDTQYF. CDR3 coding DNA: TGTGCCAGCAGCTTAGTTGGATTTCCTAGCACAGATACGCAGTATTTT.

This chain joins TRBV4-1 and TRBJ2-3, with 10 bases matching TRBD1. This CDR3 comprises 16 residues. Losses at the gene ends were 0 bases for V and 0 bases for J; bases not matched to a gene: 0. Germline lookup yields CDR1 MGHRA and CDR2 YSYEKL. CDR3 coding DNA: TGCGCCAGCAGCCAAGAGGGACAGGGGAGCACAGATACGCAGTATTTT. Translation: CASSQEGQGSTDTQYF.

The sample holds a few counts of this clonotype. The chain has TRBV7-9 and TRBJ1-1; a possible D gene is TRBD1 (5 bases). Trimming shortened V by 6 bases and J by 6 bases, and 20 bases separated the two germline ends. The CDR3 consists of 15 residues. Germline V gene data show CDR1 as SEHNR and CDR2 as FQNEAQ (reference sequence). The CDR3 region is CASSPMGRRASEAFF. Here the CDR3 DNA reads TGTGCCAGCAGTCCGATGGGCCGCAGGGCCTCTGAAGCTTTCTTT.

The gene calls are TRBV6-5 and TRBJ1-5, with TRBD1 as a possible D gene (5 bases). V shed 1 base and J shed 4 bases, with 8 bases lying between them. CDR1 is MNHEY and CDR2 is SVGAGI in the germline V gene. The CDR3 totals 14 residues. CDR3 bases: TGTGCCAGCAGTTACTTACCAGGGAATCAGCCCCAGCATTTT. Residues: CASSYLPGNQPQHF.

In its sample, this clonotype was seen many times. V is TRBV28 and J is TRBJ1-2; possible D gene TRBD1, 6 bases. Trimming took off 5 bases at V and 8 bases at J, with 15 bases between the two ends. The length of the CDR3 is 13 residues. The germline V gene encodes CDR1 MDHEN and CDR2 SYDVKM. This CDR3 is CASSPTGLEGYTF. CDR3 sequence (DNA): TGTGCCAGCAGTCCTACAGGGTTGGAGGGCTACACCTTC.

The table lists this clonotype with a few counts. V and J are TRBV23-1 and TRBJ2-1; 14 bases align to TRBD2. TRBV23-1 is filed as an ORF, its function uncertain. The CDR3 is made up of 20 amino acids. V lost 0 bases, J lost 0 bases, and 7 bases stayed unmatched. The CDR3 is CASSQSPRLAGGHSYNEQFF. CDR3 DNA sequence: TGCGCCAGCAGTCAATCCCCCCGACTAGCGGGGGGGCACTCCTACAATGAGCAGTTCTTC.

The V and J genes are TRBV20-1 and TRBJ2-7; weak D call: TRBD1 (6 bases). This CDR3 contains 12 residues. The V gene's germline CDR1 is DFQATT and CDR2 SNEGSKA (reference sequence). V was clipped by 2 bases and J by 1 base, with 6 bases between them. CDR3 nucleotides: TGCAGTGCTAGAACAGGGTCCTACGAGCAGTACTTC. It translates to CSARTGSYEQYF.

A few counts support this clonotype. V usage is TRBV6-2 or TRBV6-3 and J usage is TRBJ1-5, with a possible D match to TRBD1 (6 bases). CDR1 MNHEY and CDR2 SVGEGT come from the germline V gene. The CDR3 loop spans 16 amino acids. V lost 4 bases to trimming and J lost 4 bases, with 17 bases between them. The CDR3 DNA sequence: TGTGCCAGCAGTTTTATCCGGGACACCTTAAATCAGCCCCAGCATTTT. Translated: CASSFIRDTLNQPQHF.

This chain uses TRBV20-1 with TRBJ2-5; no reliable D call. This CDR3 comprises 13 residues. Trimming left V 2 bases short and J 5 bases short, with 12 bases between. CDR1 and CDR2 (germline): DFQATT, SNEGSKA (reference sequence). CDR3 loop: CSARLHEWETQYF. The CDR3 coding sequence is TGCAGTGCTAGACTACACGAATGGGAGACCCAGTACTTC.

The sample holds many counts of this clonotype. The V gene is TRBV5-6, the J gene TRBJ2-5, with D possibly TRBD1 on 5 matching bases. The V end lost 1 base, the J end lost 1 base, and 14 bases lay between the germline ends. CDR1 and CDR2 (germline): SGHDT, YYEEEE. The CDR3 is 16 amino acids. CDR3 in amino acids: CASSLFQPGSQETQYF. The CDR3 DNA sequence: TGTGCCAGCAGCTTGTTCCAGCCAGGGTCCCAAGAGACCCAGTACTTC. Together with reference TRBV5-6 and TRBJ2-5, the CDR3 gives the full variable domain: DAGVTQSPTHLIKTRGQQVTLRCSPKSGHDTVSWYQQALGQGPQFIFQYYEEEERQRGNFPDRFSGHQFPNYSSELNVNALLLGDSALYLCASSLFQPGSQETQYFGPGTRLLVL.

This clonotype was seen only a few times. V gene TRBV6-5 combines with J gene TRBJ2-1, with D maybe TRBD1 (6 bases). The germline V gene has CDR1 MNHEY and CDR2 SVGAGI. The CDR3 consists of 12 residues. Trimming pared 4 bases from V and 8 bases from J, leaving 9 bases between. Written as DNA, the CDR3 is TGTGCCAGCAGTTTTTCAGGGGATGAGCAGTTCTTC. Translation: CASSFSGDEQFF.

This clonotype was recorded at least ten times. The chain carries TRBV20-1 and TRBJ2-3; 9 bases are a match to TRBD2. Per germline, CDR1 DFQATT and CDR2 SNEGSKA (reference sequence). The CDR3 has 13 amino acids. V dropped 6 bases and J dropped 5; count of bases not matched to a gene: 6. The CDR3 region is CSAKREVVDTQYF. The DNA for the CDR3 is TGCAGTGCCAAGCGGGAGGTGGTAGATACGCAGTATTTT.

This clonotype was observed many times. V is TRBV7-8 and J is TRBJ2-5; the match to TRBD2 covers 11 bases. V gave up 6 bases and J gave up 2 bases; unmatched junction bases: 8. CDR1 is SGHVS and CDR2 is FQNEAQ in the germline V gene. The CDR3 is 16 amino acids. The CDR3 DNA reads as TGTGCCAGCAGGGGCGGACTAGCGGGTTCTCAAGAGACCCAGTACTTC. Residues: CASRGGLAGSQETQYF. Full variable domain (rest looked up from reference TRBV7-8 and TRBJ2-5): GAGVSQSPRYKVAKRGQDVALRCDPISGHVSLFWYQQALGQGPEFLTYFQNEAQLDKSGLPSDRFFAERPEGSVSTLKIQRTQQEDSAVYLCASRGGLAGSQETQYFGPGTRLLVL.

Ten or more counts support this clonotype. The genes are TRBV24-1 and TRBJ2-1; D might be TRBD1 or TRBD2, each matching 5 bases. Germline V CDR1 and CDR2: KGHDR, SFDVKD. V shed 0 bases and J shed 9 bases, with 23 bases lying between them. The CDR3 covers 18 residues. The CDR3, as DNA: TGTGCCACCAGTGATTTGAGGCTCGTAGGCCAGGGACGAGGTGAGCAGTTCTTC. It encodes CATSDLRLVGQGRGEQFF.

The chain couples TRBV7-9 to TRBJ1-5; 7 positions agree with TRBD1. Germline V gene sequence: CDR1 SEHNR, CDR2 FQNEAQ (reference sequence). The CDR3 is 13 residues long. V shed 5 bases, J shed 5 bases, and the junction held 3 bases outside the gene matches. CDR3: CASSIQGDQPQHF. CDR3 sequence (DNA): TGTGCCAGCAGCATCCAGGGGGATCAGCCCCAGCATTTT.

This clonotype turned up a few times. V is TRBV9 and J is TRBJ1-5; possibly TRBD1 for D (5 bases). The CDR3 runs 13 residues. Per germline, CDR1 SGDLS and CDR2 YYNGEE. V was pared by 0 bases and J by 4 bases, with 5 bases between. The CDR3 bases are TGTGCCAGCAGCGTAGCAGGGAATCAGCCCCAGCATTTT. It specifies CASSVAGNQPQHF. Full variable domain (outside the CDR3, taken from reference TRBV9 and TRBJ1-5): DSGVTQTPKHLITATGQRVTLRCSPRSGDLSVYWYQQSLDQGLQFLIQYYNGEERAKGNILERFSAQQFPDLHSELNLSSLELGDSALYFCASSVAGNQPQHFGDGTRLSIL.

The CDR3 here is CSVARDVNSPLHF. CDR3 coding DNA: TGCAGCGTGGCGCGGGACGTTAATTCACCCCTCCACTTT. J is TRBJ1-6 and V is TRBV29-1, with D perhaps TRBD1 (5 bases). V gave up 6 bases and J gave up 6 bases, with 12 bases separating them. Germline CDR1 is SQVTM and CDR2 is ANQGSEA. CDR3 length: 13 residues.

The chain is built from TRBV5-1 and TRBJ2-4; D is uncertain. The CDR3 is 16 amino acids. From germline, CDR1 is SGHRS and CDR2 YFSETQ. Trimming shortened V by 0 bases and J by 1 base, and 11 bases separated the two germline ends. Written as DNA, the CDR3 is TGCGCCAGCAGCTTGGGGCAGATTTGGGCCAAAAACATTCAGTACTTC. Its translation: CASSLGQIWAKNIQYF.

The chain has TRBV20-1 and TRBJ1-5, with a possible D match to TRBD1 (5 bases). The V end was cut by 2 bases, the J end by 3 bases, with 11 bases between. There are 14 residues in the CDR3. Germline values: CDR1 DFQATT, CDR2 SNEGSKA (reference sequence). CDR3 sequence (DNA): TGCAGTGCTAGATCGGGACCGCCCAATCAGCCCCAGCATTTT. It encodes CSARSGPPNQPQHF.

This clonotype was observed a few times. The chain combines TRBV7-2 with TRBJ2-5, with 7 bases identical to TRBD1. After removal of 5 bases from V and 1 base from J, the junction contained 7 bases not matched to a gene. Germline V gives CDR1 SGHTA, CDR2 FQGNSA. The CDR3 has 15 amino acids. CDR3 protein: CASSTDRAFQETQYF. CDR3 nucleotides: TGTGCCAGCAGCACCGACAGGGCCTTCCAAGAGACCCAGTACTTC.

This clonotype showed up many times. The chain carries TRBV18 and TRBJ2-2, with D perhaps being TRBD1 or TRBD2 (5 bases each). CDR1 is KGHSH and CDR2 is LQKENI in the germline V gene. The CDR3 length is 16 residues. The V end was cut by 2 bases, the J end by 4 bases, with 14 bases between. DNA for the CDR3: TGTGCCAGCTCACCAACGGCAGGGACGGGCACCGGGGAGCTGTTTTTT. Translated: CASSPTAGTGTGELFF. Combining the CDR3 with reference TRBV18 and TRBJ2-2 gives the whole variable domain NAGVMQNPRHLVRRRGQEARLRCSPMKGHSHVYWYRQLPEEGLKFMVYLQKENIIDESGMPKERFSAEFPKEGPSILRIQQVVRGDSAAYFCASSPTAGTGTGELFFGEGSRLTVL.

The CDR3: CASSLAWTSRQEQYF. For the CDR3, the DNA is TGTGCCAGCAGCTTAGCGTGGACTAGCCGTCAGGAGCAGTACTTC. The chain combines TRBV7-2 with TRBJ2-7; 8 nucleotides align to TRBD2. Germline values: CDR1 SGHTA, CDR2 FQGNSA. The CDR3 consists of 15 residues. The ends lost 0 bases at V and 7 bases at J; junction bases unmatched: 8.

The chain links TRBV19 to TRBJ2-2; 13 bases agree with TRBD2. Germline assignment: CDR1 LNHDA and CDR2 SQIVND (reference sequence). V lost 3 bases and J lost 4; bases outside the gene matches: 11. The CDR3 has 19 amino acids. CDR3: CASSMTGTSGNFGTGELFF. DNA for the CDR3: TGTGCCAGTAGTATGACCGGGACTAGCGGGAATTTCGGCACCGGGGAGCTGTTTTTT.

The chain employs TRBV30 and TRBJ1-1; a weak D match, TRBD1 (5 bases). Trimming stripped 5 bases from V and 0 bases from J, with 10 bases between. Germline values: CDR1 GTSNPN, CDR2 SVGIG (reference sequence). The CDR3 loop spans 13 amino acids. CDR3 DNA sequence: TGTGCCTGGGACAGAACCATGAACACTGAAGCTTTCTTT. This translates into CAWDRTMNTEAFF.

This clonotype has only a few counts. The chain combines TRBV2 with TRBJ2-7, with TRBD2 matching 7 bases. V lost 8 bases, J lost 5 bases, and 6 bases stayed unmatched. CDR3 length: 12 residues. The germline gives CDR1 SNHLY, CDR2 FYNNEI. The CDR3 nucleotides read TGTGCCAGCCGGGACTACCTGCACGAGCAGTACTTC. Translation gives CASRDYLHEQYF.